This record concerns one T cell receptor beta chain sequence. This clone's antigen is unknown. There are no base qualities to consult, and no much larger clone falls within one base. The donors were patients who had localized lung adenocarcinoma, which is a subtype of non-small cell lung cancer. Samples were obtained from the margins of localized lung adenocarcinomas. CD4+ T cells from tumor tissue were profiled separately from CD8+ T cells for TCR repertoire analysis. Preparation of the library involved PCR. Data came from a HiSeq X Ten. TCRdb passed the public sequencing reads through fastp at Q25 and MiXCR, retaining productive beta sequences. Rows matching on CDR3 protein sequence are summarized as one entry with the most common DNA and genes. This sample lists roughly 20,000 distinct CDR3 sequences; roughly 46% were detected once. Of the sample, less than 20% falls within the top ten clones. This sample was included in a study of CD4 and CD8 cells across lung adenocarcinoma regions (dated by TCRdb to between 2017 and 2018). For the wider study: The study examined intratumor heterogeneity of the T cell receptor repertoire by comparing tumor centers with tumor margins.

From the cysteine up to the phenylalanine, the CDR3 has a length of 18 residues. CDR3 DNA is the only sequence kept; it has 54 bases, read in frame from the first base. Sequences MNHNS (CDR1) and SASEGT (CDR2) are obtained from the germline V gene. What was sequenced was CD4+ T cells from the margin of a lung tumor. The intended sense of this specimen's cell subset or site label: tumor margin region. The V and J genes are TRBV6-1 and TRBJ2-3; the D segment is perhaps TRBD1 or TRBD2, each sharing 6 matched bases. TRBJ2-7 matches the DNA end more closely, so the J call is doubtful. This TCR was recovered from a male donor with lung adenocarcinoma. The CD4 and CD8 labels of this study may be unreliable. The DNA is as follows: TGTGCCAGCAGTGTCCGGGGGCGCGCCGCATTAGACGAGGATACGCAGTACTTC. It is translated as CASSVRGRAALDEDTQYF.